Listed below are T cell receptor beta chains from one sample, sequenced in a study of T-cell memory formation after mild COVID-19. In TCRdb, the 5' RACE reads were re-called with MiXCR into one record per CDR3 protein. The repertoire includes about 440,000 distinct CDR3 sequences, 20% of them detected once, and 7.5% to 10% sits in the top ten. Sequenced input: PBMCs or a T cell subset sorted from them (not recorded which). These receptors were taken from an adult woman who had mild COVID-19 (a few samples of this study predate the infection). Cell type and time point are not known. Both conserved end residues are part of each CDR3. D genes are given only for firm matches. A clone size is listed for some rows: how often the clone was seen (once, few, many), or a class if it is expanded.

D gene	V gene	J gene	clone size	CDR3 DNA	CDR3 protein
-	TRBV5-1	TRBJ2-1	few	TGCGCCAGCAGCTTGTCCCCTGGACAGTACAATGAGCAGTTCTTC	CASSLSPGQYNEQFF
TRBD1	TRBV10-3	TRBJ2-7	few	TGTGCCACCGTCGGACAGGGGAGAGACGAGCAGTACTTC	CATVGQGRDEQYF
TRBD1	TRBV5-1	TRBJ2-5	few	TGCGCCAGCAGCTGGAATAGGGGGCCCCAAGAGACCCAGTACTTC	CASSWNRGPQETQYF
TRBD2	TRBV24-1	TRBJ2-3	-	TGTGCCACCAGTTTAGGGATCGTAGCGGGACCCCTCGGAGATACGCAGTATTTT	CATSLGIVAGPLGDTQYF
-	TRBV7-2	TRBJ2-4	few	TGTGCCAGCAGCTTTGGGGGTTCCAAAAACATTCAGTACTTC	CASSFGGSKNIQYF
TRBD1	TRBV20-1	TRBJ1-5	few	TGCAGTGCTCGGCAGGGGGGCGGTCAGCCCCAGCATTTT	CSARQGGGQPQHF
TRBD1	TRBV5-1	TRBJ2-1	few	TGCGCCAGCAGCATTGGGACAGGGGAACCTGAGCAGTTCTTC	CASSIGTGEPEQFF
-	TRBV5-1	TRBJ2-5	few	TGCGCCAGCAGCAAGGGCTCTGGGGAGACCCAGTACTTC	CASSKGSGETQYF
-	TRBV24-1	TRBJ1-2	-	TGTGCCACCAGTCACGGGGGGGAGACTTATGGCTACACCTTC	CATSHGGETYGYTF
-	TRBV20-1	TRBJ2-7	few	TGCAGTGCTACCGGGACATATTACTACGAGCAGTACTTC	CSATGTYYYEQYF
-	TRBV19	TRBJ1-1	few	TGTGCCAGTAGAGGCCGGGACACTCGTCGGACTGAAGCTTTCTTT	CASRGRDTRRTEAFF
-	TRBV14	TRBJ2-1	-	TGTGCCAGCAGCCAACAGTACCCCTACAATGAGCAGTTCTTC	CASSQQYPYNEQFF
-	TRBV9	TRBJ2-7	few	TGTGCCAGCAGCGTAGCCCCCCAGGAGAGGGGACCTGGCGAGCAGTACTTC	CASSVAPQERGPGEQYF
-	TRBV5-1	TRBJ2-5	-	TGCGCCAGCAGCGCGCAGGGCGGGGAGACCCAGTACTTC	CASSAQGGETQYF
-	TRBV7-3	TRBJ2-2	-	TGTGCCAGCAGCTTAACGGGAGCTCCTAACACCGGGGAGCTGTTTTTT	CASSLTGAPNTGELFF
-	TRBV9	TRBJ2-1	-	TGTGCCAGCAGCGTTGGGACATCGCCCTACAATGAGCAGTTCTTC	CASSVGTSPYNEQFF
-	TRBV5-1	TRBJ1-1	-	TGCGCCAGCAGTCCTGCTGGGTGGCACACTGAAGCTTTCTTT	CASSPAGWHTEAFF
-	TRBV30	TRBJ2-7	many	TGTGCCCTGGGAGACAGCTTCTCCTACGAGCAGTACTTC	CALGDSFSYEQYF
-	TRBV25-1	TRBJ2-1	many	TGTGCCAGCAGTGACAAGGGTATTGAGCAGTTCTTC	CASSDKGIEQFF
TRBD2	TRBV7-6	TRBJ2-5	few	TGTGCCAGCAGCTTACCGAGACGACTAGCGGGAGGGCCTTCGGAGACCCAGTACTTC	CASSLPRRLAGGPSETQYF
TRBD2	TRBV7-2	TRBJ2-5	-	TGTGCCAGCAGCTTAGGGCTGATAGCGGGAGGTCAACAAGAGACCCAGTACTTC	CASSLGLIAGGQQETQYF
TRBD1	TRBV5-1	TRBJ1-4	few	TGCGCCAGCAGCGCCGGGACAGCCGAAAAACTGTTTTTT	CASSAGTAEKLFF
-	TRBV11-2	TRBJ1-2	-	TGTGCCAGCAGCTCGACAGAAGCTAACTATGGCTACACCTTC	CASSSTEANYGYTF
-	TRBV15	TRBJ2-1	-	TGTGCCACCAGCCGCCGAGGGGGGCAGGGGGATGAGCAGTTCTTC	CATSRRGGQGDEQFF
-	TRBV6-6	TRBJ1-2	many	TGTGCCAGCAGTTACGGCCTTGATGGCTACACCTTC	CASSYGLDGYTF
TRBD2	TRBV19	TRBJ2-1	few	TGTGCCAGTAGTAGACTAGCGGGAAGACCCTACAATGAGCAGTTCTTC	CASSRLAGRPYNEQFF
TRBD1	TRBV15	TRBJ1-6	few	TGTGCCACCAGCAGAGAGCCAGACAGGGTGTCTTTCTATAATTCACCCCTCCACTTT	CATSREPDRVSFYNSPLHF
TRBD1	TRBV7-9	TRBJ2-1	-	TGTGCCAGCAGTTCACAGGGGGTATCCTACAATGAGCAGTTCTTC	CASSSQGVSYNEQFF
-	TRBV27	TRBJ1-1	-	TGTGCCATCCGTAGGGGGGACACTGAAGCTTTCTTT	CAIRRGDTEAFF
-	TRBV6-5	TRBJ2-7	few	TGTGCCAGCAGTCCCTTGGACGGAACCTACGAGCAGTACTTC	CASSPLDGTYEQYF
TRBD1	TRBV20-1	TRBJ1-2	few	TGCAGTGCTAGAGGGTTAGGCAGGGGGTCCTATGGCTACACCTTC	CSARGLGRGSYGYTF
TRBD2	TRBV7-7	TRBJ2-3	-	TGTGCCAGCAGCTTTGGGGGGGAGGAGGATACGCAGTATTTT	CASSFGGEEDTQYF
-	TRBV5-1	TRBJ2-5	-	TGCGCCACCATGGAGGGGTTCGGGGGAACCCAGTACTTC	CATMEGFGGTQYF
-	TRBV24-1	TRBJ1-3	few	TGTGCCACCAGTGCGGGCTCTGGAAACACCATATATTTT	CATSAGSGNTIYF
-	TRBV5-1	TRBJ1-1	-	TGCGCCAGCAGCTTGGGGTATAGCAACGCTGAAGCTTTCTTT	CASSLGYSNAEAFF
-	TRBV12-3/TRBV12-4	TRBJ2-2	few	TGTGCCAGCAGGGTGGGCAGTGCCGGGGAGCTGTTTTTT	CASRVGSAGELFF
-	TRBV12-3/TRBV12-4	TRBJ2-1	few	TGTGCCAGCAGTGGGTCAGATGGGGTATACAATGAGCAGTTCTTC	CASSGSDGVYNEQFF
-	TRBV5-5	TRBJ1-1	few	TGTGCCAGCAGCTTGTGGGAGAAGGGTGAAGCTTTCTTT	CASSLWEKGEAFF
-	TRBV7-2	TRBJ2-3	-	TGTGCCAGCCGACTAATTTCAGATACGCAGTATTTT	CASRLISDTQYF
TRBD1	TRBV5-5	TRBJ2-5	-	TGTGCCAGCAGCTCAACAGGGGCTCGAGAGACCCAGTACTTC	CASSSTGARETQYF
-	TRBV20-1	TRBJ2-1	few	TGCAGTGCTAGAGGAGTGTCCTATGAGCAGTTCTTC	CSARGVSYEQFF
-	TRBV18	TRBJ2-5	few	TGTGCCAGCTCACCACCACAGCGGGCGCACCAGTACTTC	CASSPPQRAHQYF
TRBD2	TRBV24-1	TRBJ2-1	few	TGTGCCACCAGTCCCTGGGGACTAGCGAAGAATGAGCAGTTCTTC	CATSPWGLAKNEQFF
-	TRBV2	TRBJ2-1	-	TGTGCCAGCATAGGGAGTTGGGACAATGAGCAGTTCTTC	CASIGSWDNEQFF
-	TRBV7-2	TRBJ2-1	-	TGTGCCAGCAGCTTAAGTCGAGCGGCTGAGCAGTTCTTC	CASSLSRAAEQFF
TRBD1	TRBV27	TRBJ2-1	few	TGTGCCAGCAGCCGACCGGGACAGGGTCACAATGAGCAGTTCTTC	CASSRPGQGHNEQFF
TRBD1	TRBV6-1	TRBJ1-4	few	TGTGCCAGCAGTGAGACAGGGAATGAAAAACTGTTTTTT	CASSETGNEKLFF
-	TRBV29-1	TRBJ2-3	few	TGCAGCGTTGAGTCGGACTACACAGATACGCAGTATTTT	CSVESDYTDTQYF